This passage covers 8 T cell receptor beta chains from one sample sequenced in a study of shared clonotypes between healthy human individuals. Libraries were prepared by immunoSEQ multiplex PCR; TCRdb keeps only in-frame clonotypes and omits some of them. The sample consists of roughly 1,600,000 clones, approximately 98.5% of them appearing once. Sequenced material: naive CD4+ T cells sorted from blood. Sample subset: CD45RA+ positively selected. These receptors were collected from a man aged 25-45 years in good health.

CDR3 protein: CATTRDTPSPNEQFF. Written as DNA, the CDR3 is TGTGCCACCACAAGGGACACCCCTAGCCCAAATGAGCAGTTCTTC. The V gene is TRBV19, the J gene TRBJ2-1; TRBD1 is a possible D gene (6 bases). Trimming removed 10 bases at V and 7 bases at J, with 23 bases between. The CDR3 spans 15 residues. Germline CDR1 reads LNHDA; CDR2 reads SQIVND (reference sequence).

This CDR3 is CAWSVSEVYNEQFF. The CDR3 region has the DNA TGTGCCTGGAGTGTAAGCGAGGTGTACAATGAGCAGTTCTTC. The chain is built from TRBV30 and TRBJ2-1; the D is unclear. Germline assignment: CDR1 GTSNPN and CDR2 SVGIG (reference sequence). The CDR3 spans 14 residues. V was cut by 0 bases and J by 4 bases, with 10 bases left in between.

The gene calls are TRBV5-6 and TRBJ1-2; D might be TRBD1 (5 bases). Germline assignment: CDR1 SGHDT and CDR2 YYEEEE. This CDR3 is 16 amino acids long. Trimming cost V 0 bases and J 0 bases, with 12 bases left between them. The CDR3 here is CASSLGPTVSNYGYTF. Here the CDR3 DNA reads TGTGCCAGCAGCTTGGGTCCGACAGTTTCTAACTATGGCTACACCTTC.

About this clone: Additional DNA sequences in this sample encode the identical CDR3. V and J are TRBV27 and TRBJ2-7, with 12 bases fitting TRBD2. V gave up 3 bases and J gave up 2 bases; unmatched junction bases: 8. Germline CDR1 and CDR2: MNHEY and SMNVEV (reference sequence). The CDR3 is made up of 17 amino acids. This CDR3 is CASSLAPGLAGTYEQYF. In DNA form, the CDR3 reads TGTGCCAGCAGTTTGGCACCCGGACTAGCGGGAACCTACGAGCAGTACTTC.

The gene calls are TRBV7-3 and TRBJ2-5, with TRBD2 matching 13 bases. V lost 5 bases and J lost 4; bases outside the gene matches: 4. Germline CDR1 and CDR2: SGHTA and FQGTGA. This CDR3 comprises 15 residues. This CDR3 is CASSIGLAGAETQYF. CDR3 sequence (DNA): TGTGCCAGCAGCATCGGACTAGCGGGAGCAGAGACCCAGTACTTC.

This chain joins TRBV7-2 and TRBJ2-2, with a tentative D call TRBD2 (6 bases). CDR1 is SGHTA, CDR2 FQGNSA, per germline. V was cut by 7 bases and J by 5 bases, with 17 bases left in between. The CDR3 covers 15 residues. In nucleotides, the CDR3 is TGTGCCAGCAACTCGAGGAGGGCGGGGACCGGGGAGCTGTTTTTT. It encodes CASNSRRAGTGELFF.

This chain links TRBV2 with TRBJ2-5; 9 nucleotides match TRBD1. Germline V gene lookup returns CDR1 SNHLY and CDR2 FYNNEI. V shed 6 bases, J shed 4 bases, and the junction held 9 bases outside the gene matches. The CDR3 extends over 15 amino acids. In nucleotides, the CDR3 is TGTGCCAGCAGCCTAGGGACAGGGTTCGGAGAGACCCAGTACTTC. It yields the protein CASSLGTGFGETQYF.

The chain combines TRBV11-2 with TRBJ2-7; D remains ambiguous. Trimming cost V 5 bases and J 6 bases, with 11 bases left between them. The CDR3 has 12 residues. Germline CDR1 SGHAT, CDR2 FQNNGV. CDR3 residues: CASSPGLGEQYF. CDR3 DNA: TGTGCCAGCAGCCCCGGCCTGGGCGAGCAGTACTTC.